This T cell receptor (beta chain) was captured in a study of regulatory T cells in long-lasting Graves disease. Germline V gives CDR1 SNHLY, CDR2 FYNNEI. Losses at the gene ends were 4 bases for V and 3 bases for J; bases not matched to a gene: 0. The CDR3 contains 12 residues. This clonotype was counted ten times or more. HTBI primers from iRepertoire and Arm-PCR of CDR3 regions yielded the TCR beta libraries. One entry per CDR3 protein results from TCRdb running MiXCR on the multiplex PCR reads. The data show approximately 500,000 distinct CDR3 sequences, with approximately 21% seen just once and around 7% held by the top ten. Described time point: persistent/refractory GD, antithyroid drugs over 5 years with positive TRAb. Extracted RNA from PBMCs served as the source of the TCR library.

The sequencing here drew on peripheral blood mononuclear cells (PBMCs), taken when the disease was refractory, from a patient treated with antithyroid drugs. This TCR came from a female donor with Graves disease. V gene TRBV2 combines with J gene TRBJ2-7, with TRBD1 identical over 7 bases. CDR3 in DNA: TGTGCCAGCAGTGGGGACAGCTACGAGCAGTACTTC. Residues: CASSGDSYEQYF. The variable domain in full, completed from reference TRBV2 and TRBJ2-7, reads EPEVTQTPSHQVTQMGQEVILRCVPISNHLYFYWYRQILGQKVEFLVSFYNNEISEKSEIFDDQFSVERPDGSNFTLKIRSTKLEDSAMYFCASSGDSYEQYFGPGTRLTVT.